This T cell receptor beta chain was identified in a study of CD8+CD57+ T cells in acquired aplastic anemia. In the study overall: For CD4+ cells, healthy donors had an average of approximately 9.8 million reads. Findings and caveats of the study: With respect to CD8+ Simpson's diversity, patients and controls did not differ significantly. About 30 CD8+ CDR3 sequences occurred in both the patients and the controls.

Profiles of TCR beta VDJ and CDR3 were generated from a genomic DNA template. TCRdb independently ran MiXCR on the reads; one entry per CDR3 protein. The table records 150,000 to 200,000 distinct CDR3 sequences, 50% to 75% of them present only once. Of note for this clonotype: Its target is not known.

Trimming left V 6 bases short and J 11 bases short, with 20 bases between. Germline lookup yields CDR1 KGHDR and CDR2 SFDVKD. This CDR3 is built from 14 residues. The chain couples TRBV24-1 to TRBJ2-3; D is possibly TRBD1 (5 bases). The sample comprised sorted CD4+, CD8+, or CD8+CD57+ T cells (not recorded which) from PBMCs. This receptor was identified in a human donor in good health. CDR3 amino acids: CATSSFSGPGMQYF. Here the CDR3 DNA reads TGTGCCACCAGTAGTTTCTCTGGGCCAGGGATGCAGTATTTT.